This T cell receptor beta chain was recorded in a study of T cell responses to AZD1222 COVID-19 vaccine (dated by TCRdb to the early 2020s). General notes on the study: A total of roughly 240 trial participants underwent TCR sequencing, of whom nearly 210 received two doses of AZD1222 and around 26 received two doses of the MenACWY control vaccine. Trial participants were enrolled by age into subgroups of 18-55, 56-69 and 70-plus years, and 148, 28 and 57 TCR-sequenced participants, respectively, were included in these subgroups. Beyond this particular receptor, the publication reports: A significant rise in spike-specific TCR breadth and depth was observed after two AZD1222 doses relative to day 0 and relative to MenACWY recipients. Reportedly, almost half of the unique spike-specific TCRs recognized epitopes lying outside the regions that are mutated in the B.1.351 and B.1.1.7 variants. Most participants were white British and females outnumbered males, and the authors suggested that clonal diversity may have been underestimated. Vaccine-associated CD4 TCRs spanned the whole spike protein, with dominant responses in regions 160-218 and 743-854. No day 14 peak-response samples were available, so repertoires were characterized only after the peak T cell response. The 56-69-year group was small, and its depth increase did not reach significance, likely because of low power. Conclusions about previously exposed vaccinees are limited because only a handful of AZD1222 recipients were SARS-CoV-2 seropositive at baseline.

Germline trimming amounts to 1 base on V and 1 base on J, with 5 as the count of junction bases outside the gene matches. The CDR3 runs 16 residues from the cysteine to the phenylalanine. Only the CDR3 portion is preserved as DNA: 48 bases, with reading frame beginning at the first base. The germline V gene encodes CDR1 KGHSH and CDR2 LQKENI. On this clone: The target of this receptor is not known. The input lacks base qualities; no much larger clone sits a single base away.

The CDR3 regions of human TCRbeta chains were analyzed by immunosequencing. On the authors' methods: Repertoire TCRs were checked for matches against a reference library of SARS-CoV-2-specific TCRs that had been generated using the MIRA antigen-specificity platform. Breadth was defined as the fraction of unique TCRs that were SARS-CoV-2-associated, and depth was defined as the fraction of total T cells that were SARS-CoV-2-associated. Using the MIRA data, each spike-specific TCR was assigned both to the spike region to which the TCR was reactive and to a CD4 or CD8 class. Log10-transformed breadth and depth values were compared by one-way ANOVA with Sidak's multiple comparisons tests. TCRdb provides this immuneACCESS table in a form limited to in-frame rearrangements. Some clones are lacking; in checked studies, under half of them reflect an unresolved V gene, and why the rest are absent is not known. That table is the source of V, J and clone size, and D and trimming were worked out from the DNA. In all, the sample holds under 140,000 clones, and over 85% of those were seen once. Together, the top ten hold over 12% of the sample.

The meaning of the sample's time point label: about 28 days (+/-7) after the second vaccine dose. AZD1222 recipients with second doses at about 4 weeks or about 12 weeks were pooled, because spike-specific TCR depth and breadth did not differ between schedules. The vaccinee samples were drawn from two UK trials, COV001 and COV002, one of which was a single-blind randomized controlled phase 2/3 trial testing AZD1222 (ChAdOx1 nCoV-19) in healthy adults. For TCRbeta chain sequencing, PBMC samples were collected from trial participants at day 0 and at day 28 after the second dose. Recombination joined TRBV18 with TRBJ2-7, with 9 middle bases fitting TRBD1. The sequence derives from an adult who received the AZD1222 COVID-19 vaccine. The sample in question was peripheral blood, obtained 28 days after the second AZD1222 dose. At the DNA level, the sequence is TGTGCCAGCTCACCACGACCGGGACAGGGATCCTACGAGCAGTACTTC. Its translation is CASSPRPGQGSYEQYF.